This T cell receptor beta chain was captured by sequencing in a study of control samples from healthy donors and cancer patients. The CDR3 consists of 14 residues. From germline, CDR1 is SGHKS and CDR2 YYEKEE (reference sequence). V was clipped by 2 bases and J by 3 bases, with 11 bases between them. TCRdb keeps only in-frame clones here, not all; method: immunoSEQ multiplex PCR. The sample shows approximately 70,000 clones, approximately 84% of them seen only once. The chain couples TRBV5-5 to TRBJ1-2; TRBD1 is a possible D gene (5 bases). This clonotype was obtained from a man between 45 and 60 years old in good health. The sequencing input was blood. The CDR3 nucleotides read TGTGCCAGCAGCTTACCCTCGGGGGACTATGGCTACACCTTC. Translation: CASSLPSGDYGYTF.